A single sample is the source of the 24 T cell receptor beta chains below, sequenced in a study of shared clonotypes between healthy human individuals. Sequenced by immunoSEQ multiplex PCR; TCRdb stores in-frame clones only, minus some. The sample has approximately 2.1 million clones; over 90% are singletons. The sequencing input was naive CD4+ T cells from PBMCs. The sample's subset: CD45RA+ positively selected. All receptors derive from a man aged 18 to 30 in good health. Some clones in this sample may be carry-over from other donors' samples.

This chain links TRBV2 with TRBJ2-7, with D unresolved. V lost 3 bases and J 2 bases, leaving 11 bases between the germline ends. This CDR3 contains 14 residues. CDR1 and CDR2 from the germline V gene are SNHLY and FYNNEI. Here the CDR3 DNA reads TGTGCCAGCAGTGAGGGCGGTGTACCCTACGAGCAGTACTTC. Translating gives CASSEGGVPYEQYF.

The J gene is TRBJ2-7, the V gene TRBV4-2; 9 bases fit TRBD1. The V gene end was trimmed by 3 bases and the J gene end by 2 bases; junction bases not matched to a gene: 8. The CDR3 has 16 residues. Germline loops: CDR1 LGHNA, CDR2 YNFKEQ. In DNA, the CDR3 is TGTGCCAGCAGCCAGGGGACAGGGATTCCCCCCTACGAGCAGTACTTC. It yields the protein CASSQGTGIPPYEQYF.

The CDR3 sequence is CASSAQGVTEAFF. The CDR3 DNA reads TGTGCCAGCAGTGCACAGGGGGTCACTGAAGCTTTCTTT. The chain joins TRBV6-4 to TRBJ1-1, with TRBD1 matching over 8 bases. Germline V lookup: CDR1 MRHNA, CDR2 SNTAGT. This CDR3 has 13 amino acids. After removal of 4 bases from V and 4 bases from J, the junction contained 2 bases not matched to a gene.

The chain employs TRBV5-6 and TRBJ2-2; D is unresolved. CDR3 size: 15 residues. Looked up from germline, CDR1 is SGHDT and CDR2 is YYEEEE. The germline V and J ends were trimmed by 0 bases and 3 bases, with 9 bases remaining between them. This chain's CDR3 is CASSLARIYTGELFF. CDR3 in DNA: TGTGCCAGCAGCTTGGCCCGCATTTACACCGGGGAGCTGTTTTTT.

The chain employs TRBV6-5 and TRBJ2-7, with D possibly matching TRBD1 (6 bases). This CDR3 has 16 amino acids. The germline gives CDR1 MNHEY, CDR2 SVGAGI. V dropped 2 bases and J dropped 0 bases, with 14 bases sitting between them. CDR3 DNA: TGTGCCAGCAGTTACCAAAGACAGGTTTCCTCCTACGAGCAGTACTTC. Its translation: CASSYQRQVSSYEQYF.

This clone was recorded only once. CDR3 residues: CASSEPGSGSPYEQYF. In nucleotides, the CDR3 is TGTGCCAGCAGTGAACCTGGTAGCGGATCCCCCTACGAGCAGTACTTC. This rearrangement joins TRBV6-1 to TRBJ2-7; D may be TRBD2 (6 bases). The CDR3 is 16 residues long. The V gene lost 2 bases and the J gene lost 2 bases, with 16 bases spanning the gap. Per germline, CDR1 MNHNS and CDR2 SASEGT.

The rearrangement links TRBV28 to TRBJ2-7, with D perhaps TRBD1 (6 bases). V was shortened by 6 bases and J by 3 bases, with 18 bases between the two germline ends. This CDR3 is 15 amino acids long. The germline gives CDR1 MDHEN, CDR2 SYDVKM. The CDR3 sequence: CASRGTKGAIYEQYF. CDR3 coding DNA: TGTGCCAGCAGGGGGACAAAAGGGGCCATCTACGAGCAGTACTTC.

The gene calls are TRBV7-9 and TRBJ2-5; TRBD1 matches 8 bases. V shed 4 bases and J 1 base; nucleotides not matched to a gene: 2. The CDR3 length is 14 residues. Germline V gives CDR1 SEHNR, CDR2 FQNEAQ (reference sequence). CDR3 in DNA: TGTGCCAGCAGCTCCGACAGGGGCCAAGAGACCCAGTACTTC. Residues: CASSSDRGQETQYF.

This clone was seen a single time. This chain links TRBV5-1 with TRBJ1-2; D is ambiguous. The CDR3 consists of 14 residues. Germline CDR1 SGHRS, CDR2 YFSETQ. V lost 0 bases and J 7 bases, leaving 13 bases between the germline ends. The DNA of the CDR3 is TGCGCCAGCAGCTTGGTCTCCGGTGGGTCTGGCTACACCTTC. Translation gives CASSLVSGGSGYTF.

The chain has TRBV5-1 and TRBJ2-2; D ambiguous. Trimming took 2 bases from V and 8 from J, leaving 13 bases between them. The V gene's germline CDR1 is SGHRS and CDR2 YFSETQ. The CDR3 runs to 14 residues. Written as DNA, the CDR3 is TGCGCCAGCAGCTTTATCGACGTTTCTGGGGAGCTGTTTTTT. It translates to CASSFIDVSGELFF.

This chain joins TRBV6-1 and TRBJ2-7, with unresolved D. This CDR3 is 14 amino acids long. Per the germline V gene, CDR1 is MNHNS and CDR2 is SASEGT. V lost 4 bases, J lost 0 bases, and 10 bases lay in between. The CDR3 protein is CASSVPDSSYEQYF. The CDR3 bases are TGTGCCAGCAGTGTTCCGGATAGCTCCTACGAGCAGTACTTC.

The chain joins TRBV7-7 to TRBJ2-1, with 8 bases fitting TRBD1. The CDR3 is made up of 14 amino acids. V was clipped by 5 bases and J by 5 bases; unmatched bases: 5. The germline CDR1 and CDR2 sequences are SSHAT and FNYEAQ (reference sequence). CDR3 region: CASSAGQGHNEQFF. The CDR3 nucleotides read TGTGCCAGCAGCGCAGGACAGGGACACAATGAGCAGTTCTTC.

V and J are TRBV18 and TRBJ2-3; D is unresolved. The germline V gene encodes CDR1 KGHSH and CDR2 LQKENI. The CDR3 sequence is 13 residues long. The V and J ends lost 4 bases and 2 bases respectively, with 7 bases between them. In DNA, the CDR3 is TGTGCCAGCTCACAGAGACCCACAGATACGCAGTATTTT. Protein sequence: CASSQRPTDTQYF.

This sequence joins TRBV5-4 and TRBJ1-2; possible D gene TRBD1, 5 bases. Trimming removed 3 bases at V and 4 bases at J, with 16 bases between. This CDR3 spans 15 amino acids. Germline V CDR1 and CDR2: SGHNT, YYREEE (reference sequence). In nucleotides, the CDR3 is TGTGCCAGCAGCTCGAGGGCTGAAGGGACCTATGGCTACACCTTC. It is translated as CASSSRAEGTYGYTF.

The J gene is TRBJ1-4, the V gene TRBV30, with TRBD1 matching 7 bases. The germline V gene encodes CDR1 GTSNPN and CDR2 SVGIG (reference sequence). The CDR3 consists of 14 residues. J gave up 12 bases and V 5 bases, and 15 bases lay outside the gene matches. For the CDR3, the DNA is TGTGCCTGGGGAACAGGGGTGGGCCCCCCGGAACTGTTTTTT. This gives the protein CAWGTGVGPPELFF.

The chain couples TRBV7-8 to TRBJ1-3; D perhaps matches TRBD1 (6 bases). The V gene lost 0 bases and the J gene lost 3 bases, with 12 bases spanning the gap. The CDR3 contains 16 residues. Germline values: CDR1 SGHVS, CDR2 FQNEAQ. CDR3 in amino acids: CASSLARGVIGNTIYF. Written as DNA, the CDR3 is TGTGCCAGCAGCTTAGCCAGGGGAGTGATTGGAAACACCATATATTTT.

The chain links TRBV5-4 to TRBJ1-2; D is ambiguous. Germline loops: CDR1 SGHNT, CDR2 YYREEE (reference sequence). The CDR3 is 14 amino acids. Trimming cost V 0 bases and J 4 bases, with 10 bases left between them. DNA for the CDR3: TGTGCCAGCAGCTTGGGGTCCCCTTCCTATGGCTACACCTTC. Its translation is CASSLGSPSYGYTF.

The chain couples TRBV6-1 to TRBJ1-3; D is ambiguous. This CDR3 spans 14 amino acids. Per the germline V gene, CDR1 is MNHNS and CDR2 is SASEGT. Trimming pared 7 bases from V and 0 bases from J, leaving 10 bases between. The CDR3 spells CASTVGLSGNTIYF. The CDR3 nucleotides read TGTGCCAGCACCGTCGGTCTCTCTGGAAACACCATATATTTT.

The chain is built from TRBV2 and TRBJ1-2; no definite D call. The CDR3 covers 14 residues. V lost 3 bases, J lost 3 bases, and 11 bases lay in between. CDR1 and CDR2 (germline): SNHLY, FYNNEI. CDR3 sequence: CASSEEVSDYGYTF. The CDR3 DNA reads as TGTGCCAGCAGTGAGGAGGTTTCTGACTATGGCTACACCTTC. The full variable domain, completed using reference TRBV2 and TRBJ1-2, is EPEVTQTPSHQVTQMGQEVILRCVPISNHLYFYWYRQILGQKVEFLVSFYNNEISEKSEIFDDQFSVERPDGSNFTLKIRSTKLEDSAMYFCASSEEVSDYGYTFGSGTRLTVV.

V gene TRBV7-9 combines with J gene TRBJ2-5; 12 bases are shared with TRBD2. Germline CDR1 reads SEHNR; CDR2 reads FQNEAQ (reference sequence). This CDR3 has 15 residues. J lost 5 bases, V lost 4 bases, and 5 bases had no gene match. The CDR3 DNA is TGTGCCAGCAGCTCGACTAGCGGGAGTGGGGAGACCCAGTACTTC. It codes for CASSSTSGSGETQYF. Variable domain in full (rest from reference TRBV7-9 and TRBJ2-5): DTGVSQNPRHKITKRGQNVTFRCDPISEHNRLYWYRQTLGQGPEFLTYFQNEAQLEKSRLLSDRFSAERPKGSFSTLEIQRTEQGDSAMYLCASSSTSGSGETQYFGPGTRLLVL.

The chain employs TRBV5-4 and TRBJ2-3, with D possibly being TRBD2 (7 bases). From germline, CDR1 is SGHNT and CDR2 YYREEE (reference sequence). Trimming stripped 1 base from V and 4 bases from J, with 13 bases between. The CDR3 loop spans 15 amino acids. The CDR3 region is CASSLPGGRADTQYF. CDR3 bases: TGTGCCAGCAGCTTGCCCGGGGGGCGGGCAGATACGCAGTATTTT.

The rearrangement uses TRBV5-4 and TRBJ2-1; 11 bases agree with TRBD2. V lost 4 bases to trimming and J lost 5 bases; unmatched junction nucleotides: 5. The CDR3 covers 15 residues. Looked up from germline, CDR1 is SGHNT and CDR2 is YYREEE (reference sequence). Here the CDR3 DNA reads TGTGCCAGCAGCCAGACTAGCGGGACCCACAATGAGCAGTTCTTC. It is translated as CASSQTSGTHNEQFF.

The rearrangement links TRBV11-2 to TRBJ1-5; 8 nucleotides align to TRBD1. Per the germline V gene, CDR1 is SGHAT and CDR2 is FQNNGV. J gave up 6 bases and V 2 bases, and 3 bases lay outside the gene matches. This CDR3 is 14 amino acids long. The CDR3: CASSLTTGAQPQHF. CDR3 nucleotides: TGTGCCAGCAGCTTAACGACAGGGGCTCAGCCCCAGCATTTT.

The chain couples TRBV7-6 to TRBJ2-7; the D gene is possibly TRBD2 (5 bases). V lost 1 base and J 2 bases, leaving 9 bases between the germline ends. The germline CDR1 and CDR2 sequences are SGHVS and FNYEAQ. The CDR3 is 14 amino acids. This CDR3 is CASSLVLAPYEQYF. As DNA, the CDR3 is TGTGCCAGCAGCTTAGTGCTAGCTCCCTACGAGCAGTACTTC.